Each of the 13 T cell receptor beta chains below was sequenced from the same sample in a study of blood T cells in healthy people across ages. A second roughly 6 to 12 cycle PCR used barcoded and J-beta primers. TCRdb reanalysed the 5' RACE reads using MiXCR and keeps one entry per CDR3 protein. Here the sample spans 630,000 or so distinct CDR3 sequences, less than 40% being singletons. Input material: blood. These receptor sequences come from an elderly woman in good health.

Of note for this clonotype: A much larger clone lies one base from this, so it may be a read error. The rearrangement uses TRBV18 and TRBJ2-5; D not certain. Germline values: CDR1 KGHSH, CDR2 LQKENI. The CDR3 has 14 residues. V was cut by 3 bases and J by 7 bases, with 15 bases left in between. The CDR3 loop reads CASSPQSGCGTQYF. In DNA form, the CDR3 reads TGTGCCAGCTCACCCCAGTCCGGATGCGGGACCCAGTACTTC. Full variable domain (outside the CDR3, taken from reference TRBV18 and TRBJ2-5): NAGVMQNPRHLVRRRGQEARLRCSPMKGHSHVYWYRQLPEEGLKFMVYLQKENIIDESGMPKERFSAEFPKEGPSILRIQQVVRGDSAAYFCASSPQSGCGTQYFGPGTRLLVL.

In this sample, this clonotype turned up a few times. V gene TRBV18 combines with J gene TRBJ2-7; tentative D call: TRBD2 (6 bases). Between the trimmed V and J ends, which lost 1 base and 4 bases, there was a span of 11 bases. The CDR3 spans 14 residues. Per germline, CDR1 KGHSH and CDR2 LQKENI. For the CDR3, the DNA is TGTGCCAGCTCACCACGGGCGGAGGGATACGAGCAGTACTTC. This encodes CASSPRAEGYEQYF.

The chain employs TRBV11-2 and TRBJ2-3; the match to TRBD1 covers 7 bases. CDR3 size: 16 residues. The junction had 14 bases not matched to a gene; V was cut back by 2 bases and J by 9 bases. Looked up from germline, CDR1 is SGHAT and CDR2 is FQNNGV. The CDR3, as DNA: TGTGCCAGCAGCTTAAGAAAGGACAAAGGGGGCAAGACGCAGTATTTT. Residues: CASSLRKDKGGKTQYF.

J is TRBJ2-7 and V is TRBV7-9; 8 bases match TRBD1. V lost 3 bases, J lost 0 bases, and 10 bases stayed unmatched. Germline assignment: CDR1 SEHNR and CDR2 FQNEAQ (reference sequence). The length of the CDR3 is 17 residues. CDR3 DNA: TGTGCCAGCAGCTTCGCCAAGACAGGGGACCTCTCCTACGAGCAGTACTTC. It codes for CASSFAKTGDLSYEQYF.

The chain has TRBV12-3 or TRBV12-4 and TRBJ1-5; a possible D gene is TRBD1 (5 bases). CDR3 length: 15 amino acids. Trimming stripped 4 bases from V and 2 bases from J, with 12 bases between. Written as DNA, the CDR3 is TGTGCCAGCAGTTCCCCAGGGTCCGGCAATCAGCCCCAGCATTTT. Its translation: CASSSPGSGNQPQHF.

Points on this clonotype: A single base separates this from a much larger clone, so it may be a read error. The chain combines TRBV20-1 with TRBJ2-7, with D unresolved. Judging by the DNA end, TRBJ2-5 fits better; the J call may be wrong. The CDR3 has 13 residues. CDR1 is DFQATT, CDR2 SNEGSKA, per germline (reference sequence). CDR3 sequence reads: CSIVVAAKRTQYF. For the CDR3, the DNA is TGCAGTATAGTGGTAGCCGCCAAAAGGACCCAGTACTTC.

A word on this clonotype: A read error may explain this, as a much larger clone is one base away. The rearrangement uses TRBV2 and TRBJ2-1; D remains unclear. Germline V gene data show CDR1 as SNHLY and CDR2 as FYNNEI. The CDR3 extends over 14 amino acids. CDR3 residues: CASSGSSSYDEQFF. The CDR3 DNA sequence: TGTGCCAGCAGTGGATCCTCCTCCTACGATGAGCAGTTCTTC.

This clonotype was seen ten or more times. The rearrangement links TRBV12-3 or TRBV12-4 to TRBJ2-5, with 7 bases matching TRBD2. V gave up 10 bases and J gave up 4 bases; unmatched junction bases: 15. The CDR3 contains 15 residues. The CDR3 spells CATRPSGEGVETQYF. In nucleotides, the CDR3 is TGTGCCACCAGGCCCAGCGGGGAAGGGGTAGAGACCCAGTACTTC.

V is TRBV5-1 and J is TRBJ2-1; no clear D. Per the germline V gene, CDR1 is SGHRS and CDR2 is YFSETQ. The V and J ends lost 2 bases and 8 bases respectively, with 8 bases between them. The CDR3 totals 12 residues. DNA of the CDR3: TGCGCCAGCAGCTTAGGCAACCATGAGCAGTTCTTC. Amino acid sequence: CASSLGNHEQFF.

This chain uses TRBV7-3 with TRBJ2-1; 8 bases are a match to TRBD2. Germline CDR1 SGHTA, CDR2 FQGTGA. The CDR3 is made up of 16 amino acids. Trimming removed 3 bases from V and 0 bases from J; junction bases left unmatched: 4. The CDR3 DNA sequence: TGTGCCAGCAGCTTCGGTAGCGGGAACTCCTACAATGAGCAGTTCTTC. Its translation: CASSFGSGNSYNEQFF.

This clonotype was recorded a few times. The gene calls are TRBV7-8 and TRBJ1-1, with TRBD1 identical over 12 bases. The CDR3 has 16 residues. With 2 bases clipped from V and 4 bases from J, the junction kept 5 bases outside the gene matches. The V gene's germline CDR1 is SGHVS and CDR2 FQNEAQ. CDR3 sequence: CASSLRDRGLGTEAFF. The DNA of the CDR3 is TGTGCCAGCAGCTTAAGGGACAGGGGGCTAGGCACTGAAGCTTTCTTT. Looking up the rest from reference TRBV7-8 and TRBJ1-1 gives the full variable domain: GAGVSQSPRYKVAKRGQDVALRCDPISGHVSLFWYQQALGQGPEFLTYFQNEAQLDKSGLPSDRFFAERPEGSVSTLKIQRTQQEDSAVYLCASSLRDRGLGTEAFFGQGTRLTVV.

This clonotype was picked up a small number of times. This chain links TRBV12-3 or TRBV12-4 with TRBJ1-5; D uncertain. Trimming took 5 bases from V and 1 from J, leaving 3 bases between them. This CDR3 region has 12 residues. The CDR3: CASSKSNQPQHF. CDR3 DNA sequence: TGTGCCAGCAGTAAAAGCAATCAGCCCCAGCATTTT.

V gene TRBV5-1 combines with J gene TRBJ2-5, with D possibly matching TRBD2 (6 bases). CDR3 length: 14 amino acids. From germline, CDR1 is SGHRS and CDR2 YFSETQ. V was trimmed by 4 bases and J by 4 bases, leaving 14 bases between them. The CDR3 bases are TGCGCCAGCAGCCGGGAGCAGGGCGGAGAGACCCAGTACTTC. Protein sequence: CASSREQGGETQYF.